These T cell receptor beta chains were read from a single sample in a study of blood T cell repertoires in COVID-19. Sequencing was performed with immunoSEQ multiplex PCR; in TCRdb, only in-frame clones are kept and a portion is missing. The sample yields about 380,000 clones, nearly 90% seen once. The sequenced material came from peripheral blood. The receptor set was obtained from a young man with active or convalescent COVID-19. Both conserved end residues are part of each CDR3. A D gene is named only where the DNA matches it firmly. Expanded clones are given a class, and other clones once, few, many or no size at all.

TRBV7-9	once	TRBJ2-6	TRBD1	CASSLGTGGGSGANVLTF	TGTGCCAGCAGCTTAGGGACAGGGGGCGGCTCTGGGGCCAACGTGCTGACTTTC
TRBV6-1	once	TRBJ1-3	.	CASSLELTSGNTIYF	TGTGCCAGCAGCCTCGAGCTTACCTCTGGAAACACCATATATTTT
TRBV7-2	.	TRBJ2-3	.	CASSLSGGVGGLDTQYF	TGTGCCAGCAGCTTAAGTGGCGGGGTGGGGGGGCTAGATACGCAGTATTTT
TRBV3-1/TRBV3-2	few	TRBJ1-6	.	CASTDSRNSPLHF	TGTGCCAGCACCGACAGTCGTAATTCACCCCTCCACTTT
TRBV3-1/TRBV3-2	.	TRBJ2-5	.	CASSQEGLRETQYF	TGTGCCAGCAGCCAAGAGGGACTCCGAGAGACCCAGTACTTC
TRBV29-1	.	TRBJ1-2	.	CSVPAGGLDYGYTF	TGCAGCGTCCCGGCGGGGGGGCTGGACTATGGCTACACCTTC
TRBV6-5	.	TRBJ1-1	.	CASNRGQTRTEAFF	TGTGCCAGCAACCGCGGACAGACACGCACTGAAGCTTTCTTT
TRBV11-2	.	TRBJ1-5	.	CASSSGNQPQHF	TGTGCCAGCAGCTCGGGCAATCAGCCCCAGCATTTT
TRBV6-7	.	TRBJ1-5	.	CASSYDKTDHPNSNQPQHF	TGTGCCAGCAGTTACGATAAAACAGACCACCCAAATAGCAATCAGCCCCAGCATTTT
TRBV15	.	TRBJ2-2	TRBD2	CATSRVGGITGELFF	TGTGCCACCAGCAGAGTCGGGGGGATCACCGGGGAGCTGTTTTTT
TRBV15	.	TRBJ2-1	TRBD2	CATSRSGTSGNYEQFF	TGTGCCACCAGCAGATCCGGGACTAGCGGGAACTATGAGCAGTTCTTC
TRBV19	.	TRBJ2-3	TRBD2	CASSIGGRQGTDTQYF	TGTGCCAGTAGTATAGGCGGGAGGCAGGGCACAGATACGCAGTATTTT
TRBV5-5	.	TRBJ2-3	.	CASTLTTSTDTQYF	TGTGCCAGCACCCTGACAACTAGCACAGATACGCAGTATTTT
TRBV13	.	TRBJ1-1	TRBD1	CASSNTGENTEAFF	TGTGCCAGCAGCAACACAGGGGAGAACACTGAAGCTTTCTTT
TRBV29-1	.	TRBJ2-2	TRBD2	CSVDPSGIAGELFF	TGCAGCGTTGATCCCAGCGGGATTGCCGGGGAGCTGTTTTTT
TRBV14	once	TRBJ2-4	TRBD2	CASSQERTSGRDLAKNIQYF	TGTGCCAGCAGCCAAGAAAGGACTAGCGGGCGCGACCTGGCCAAAAACATTCAGTACTTC
TRBV4-2	.	TRBJ1-5	TRBD1	CASSQGVRTGSNQPQHF	TGTGCCAGCAGCCAAGGGGTCAGGACAGGTAGCAATCAGCCCCAGCATTTT
TRBV6-2/TRBV6-3	.	TRBJ2-7	.	CASSYSPDKPGDSPYEQYF	TGTGCCAGCAGTTACTCCCCGGATAAACCGGGAGACTCGCCCTACGAGCAGTACTTC
TRBV18	.	TRBJ2-7	.	CASSPESAGPYEQYF	TGTGCCAGCTCACCGGAGTCAGCTGGTCCTTACGAGCAGTACTTC
TRBV5-1	.	TRBJ2-3	TRBD1	CASSLAPGQGTSTDTQYF	TGCGCCAGCAGCTTGGCCCCGGGACAGGGGACTAGCACAGATACGCAGTATTTT
TRBV14	.	TRBJ2-7	.	CASSDYYEQYF	TGTGCCAGCAGCGACTACTACGAGCAGTACTTC
TRBV6-2/TRBV6-3	.	TRBJ1-1	TRBD1	CASSYRRTGANTEAFF	TGTGCCAGCAGTTACCGAAGAACAGGGGCGAACACTGAAGCTTTCTTT
TRBV4-1	.	TRBJ2-1	TRBD2	CASSQDSAGVNNEQFF	TGCGCCAGCAGCCAAGATAGTGCGGGAGTAAACAATGAGCAGTTCTTC
TRBV3-1/TRBV3-2	.	TRBJ1-5	.	CASSQDPRPNQPQHF	TGTGCCAGCAGCCAAGACCCCAGGCCAAATCAGCCCCAGCATTTT
TRBV27	.	TRBJ1-3	TRBD1	CASSLLHLPQGSGGNTIYF	TGTGCCAGCAGTTTATTACACCTCCCACAGGGGAGTGGGGGAAACACCATATATTTT
TRBV9	.	TRBJ1-2	.	CASSAAVGGTGGYTF	TGTGCCAGCAGCGCGGCGGTAGGGGGAACTGGCGGCTACACCTTC
TRBV18	.	TRBJ2-1	TRBD1	CASSPATGGFNEQFF	TGTGCCAGCTCACCGGCGACAGGGGGTTTCAATGAGCAGTTCTTC
TRBV6-5	.	TRBJ1-2	.	CASSSGLVNYGYTF	TGTGCCAGCAGCTCAGGGCTGGTCAACTATGGCTACACCTTC
TRBV28	.	TRBJ2-1	TRBD2	CASLSTSRYEQFF	TGTGCCAGCCTTTCGACTAGCAGGTATGAGCAGTTCTTC
TRBV5-1	.	TRBJ1-4	.	CASSLEASRGGEKLFF	TGCGCCAGCAGCTTGGAAGCTAGCAGGGGCGGTGAAAAACTGTTTTTT
TRBV6-1	few	TRBJ2-7	TRBD2	CASSEWRLAVSEQYF	TGTGCCAGCAGTGAATGGAGACTAGCGGTATCCGAGCAGTACTTC